Below are 20 T cell receptor beta chains sequenced from a single sample in a study of blood T cell repertoires in COVID-19. The method was immunoSEQ multiplex PCR; TCRdb's version includes in-frame clones alone and lacks a portion of them. The data contain 300,000 or so clones, roughly 87% of them singletons. Sequenced material: PBMCs or T cells enriched from blood (not recorded which). These TCRs come from a woman under 40 who had recovered from COVID-19.

This clone turned up a few times. The CDR3 coding sequence is TGCGCCAGCAGCCCCGCGACAGGGGTCTCCGGACTATATGGCTACACCTTC. It encodes CASSPATGVSGLYGYTF. V usage is TRBV5-1 and J usage is TRBJ1-2; 8 bases line up with TRBD1. Germline CDR1 is SGHRS and CDR2 is YFSETQ. The CDR3 extends over 17 amino acids. The J segment lost 5 bases and the V segment lost 4 bases, leaving 16 bases of the junction unmatched.

This chain links TRBV7-9 with TRBJ2-1; tentative D call: TRBD1 (5 bases). Germline assignment: CDR1 SEHNR and CDR2 FQNEAQ (reference sequence). V was shortened by 4 bases and J by 4 bases, with 11 bases between the two germline ends. The length of the CDR3 is 14 residues. The CDR3 loop is CASSSPTDYNEQFF. The CDR3 nucleotides read TGTGCCAGCAGCTCACCGACAGATTACAATGAGCAGTTCTTC.

This chain uses TRBV20-1 with TRBJ1-1, with 7 bases that match TRBD1. This CDR3 has 9 residues. Trimming took 3 bases from V and 11 from J; bases not matched to a gene: 0. CDR1 is DFQATT and CDR2 is SNEGSKA in the germline V gene (reference sequence). CDR3 in amino acids: CSARDRAFF. DNA of the CDR3: TGCAGTGCTAGGGACAGGGCTTTCTTT.

The rearrangement uses TRBV5-1 and TRBJ2-5, with D maybe TRBD2 (6 bases). The CDR3 spans 15 residues. The germline V gene encodes CDR1 SGHRS and CDR2 YFSETQ. V was pared by 0 bases and J by 3 bases, with 12 bases between. The DNA for the CDR3 is TGCGCCAGCAGCTTGGTCCGGACTACCAAAGAGACCCAGTACTTC. This translates into CASSLVRTTKETQYF.

This rearrangement joins TRBV10-3 to TRBJ1-2; D unresolved. CDR3 length: 13 residues. V lost 5 bases and J 2 bases, leaving 9 bases between the germline ends. CDR1 is ENHRY and CDR2 is SYGVKD in the germline V gene. DNA of the CDR3: TGTGCCATCAGTAACAGCCCAAACTATGGCTACACCTTC. Translated, it gives CAISNSPNYGYTF.

The chain couples TRBV2 to TRBJ1-6, with 11 bases matching TRBD1. J was trimmed by 7 bases and V by 2 bases; bases with no gene match: 4. This CDR3 region has 16 residues. Germline CDR1 reads SNHLY; CDR2 reads FYNNEI. CDR3 residues: CASSEIRDRGNSPLHF. The CDR3 DNA reads as TGTGCCAGCAGTGAAATTCGGGACAGGGGGAATTCACCCCTCCACTTT.

V and J are TRBV18 and TRBJ1-2; TRBD1 matches at 9 bases. V lost 3 bases to trimming and J lost 3 bases; unmatched junction nucleotides: 5. This CDR3 has 15 amino acids. The germline gives CDR1 KGHSH, CDR2 LQKENI. DNA for the CDR3: TGTGCCAGCTCACCCGGGACAGGGTTCGACTATGGCTACACCTTC. Translation: CASSPGTGFDYGYTF.

The J gene is TRBJ2-2, the V gene TRBV4-3, with TRBD2 matching 11 bases. From germline, CDR1 is LGHNA and CDR2 YSLEER. CDR3 length: 15 amino acids. The junction had 1 base not matched to a gene; V was cut back by 3 bases and J by 4 bases. DNA for the CDR3: TGCGCCAGCAGCCAGGGGACTAGCGGCACCGGGGAGCTGTTTTTT. Its translation: CASSQGTSGTGELFF.

This rearrangement joins TRBV13 to TRBJ2-3; 10 nucleotides agree with TRBD2. CDR3 length: 16 amino acids. Germline V gives CDR1 PRHDT, CDR2 FYEKMQ (reference sequence). Trimming removed 1 base from V and 4 bases from J; junction bases left unmatched: 5. CDR3 in DNA: TGTGCCAGCAGCTTAGTTCCAGCGGGGGGGGCAGATACGCAGTATTTT. Amino acid sequence: CASSLVPAGGADTQYF.

This chain joins TRBV5-5 and TRBJ1-3; D call uncertain. CDR1 and CDR2 from the germline V gene are SGHKS and YYEKEE (reference sequence). The V end was cut by 0 bases, the J end by 0 bases, with 7 bases between. The CDR3 covers 15 residues. The CDR3 here is CASSLDLGSGNTIYF. The CDR3 region has the DNA TGTGCCAGCAGCTTGGATCTAGGCTCTGGAAACACCATATATTTT.

The genes are TRBV4-2 and TRBJ2-3; maybe TRBD2 (7 bases). The V and J ends lost 0 bases and 3 bases respectively, with 13 bases between them. The CDR3 has 16 residues. The germline V gene encodes CDR1 LGHNA and CDR2 YNFKEQ. The CDR3 DNA sequence: TGTGCCAGCAGCCAAGAGAGAGGGGGAGGGACAGATACGCAGTATTTT. Its translation: CASSQERGGGTDTQYF.

This sequence joins TRBV5-7 and TRBJ1-2; TRBD1 matches at 12 bases. TRBV5-7 counts as an open reading frame of uncertain function. CDR3 size: 17 residues. V was pared by 6 bases and J by 3 bases, with 12 bases of the junction left unmatched. CDR3 in DNA: TGTGCCAGCATCCGACCGGGACAGGGGGCGCCTGACTATGGCTACACCTTC. This gives the protein CASIRPGQGAPDYGYTF.

The rearrangement uses TRBV30 and TRBJ1-1, with 7 bases that match TRBD1. The CDR3 is 14 amino acids. V trimming: 2 bases; J trimming: 7 bases; junction bases outside the gene matches: 10. The germline V gene encodes CDR1 GTSNPN and CDR2 SVGIG (reference sequence). As DNA, the CDR3 is TGTGCCTGGAGTATAGGGGGCGATTTTAGTGAAGCTTTCTTT. Protein: CAWSIGGDFSEAFF.

This clone has at least ten counts. The chain carries TRBV24-1 and TRBJ1-1; D is unresolved. Looked up from germline, CDR1 is KGHDR and CDR2 is SFDVKD. Trimming pared 0 bases from V and 7 bases from J, leaving 8 bases between. This CDR3 is 13 amino acids long. The CDR3 here is CATSDLSGDEAFF. The DNA for the CDR3 is TGTGCCACCAGTGATTTGTCCGGGGATGAAGCTTTCTTT.

J is TRBJ2-1 and V is TRBV5-8, with D possibly TRBD2 on 6 matching bases. The CDR3 is made up of 15 amino acids. V dropped 4 bases and J dropped 2 bases, with 13 bases sitting between them. In germline, CDR1 is SGHTS, CDR2 YDEGEE. The CDR3 sequence: CASSPRGGPYNEQFF. CDR3 DNA sequence: TGTGCCAGCAGCCCCCGGGGAGGCCCCTACAATGAGCAGTTCTTC.

CDR3 sequence reads: CASSITTGGDYGYTF. The CDR3 DNA follows: TGTGCCAGCTCAATTACGACGGGAGGAGACTATGGCTACACCTTC. V gene TRBV18 combines with J gene TRBJ1-2, with D uncertain. The CDR3 is made up of 15 amino acids. CDR1 is KGHSH, CDR2 LQKENI, per germline. Trimming removed 5 bases at V and 3 bases at J, with 16 bases between.

J is TRBJ2-3 and V is TRBV13; possibly TRBD2 for D (6 bases). Germline CDR1 PRHDT, CDR2 FYEKMQ (reference sequence). Trimming removed 4 bases from V and 10 bases from J, with 12 bases in between. The CDR3 runs 12 residues. The CDR3 spells CASSWGPGAQYF. CDR3 nucleotides: TGTGCCAGCAGCTGGGGACCGGGGGCGCAGTATTTT.

The chain employs TRBV19 and TRBJ1-1; D ambiguous. CDR1 and CDR2 (germline): LNHDA, SQIVND (reference sequence). The CDR3 covers 14 residues. With 5 bases removed from V and 10 bases from J, the gap between germline ends came to 20 bases. CDR3 sequence reads: CASSPAAPRSGAFF. The CDR3 coding sequence is TGTGCCAGTAGTCCGGCGGCCCCCCGTAGTGGAGCTTTCTTT.

This chain connects TRBV4-3 to TRBJ2-3; TRBD2 aligns across 7 bases. Unmatched junction bases numbered 6, after V lost 0 bases and J lost 3 bases. The CDR3 covers 16 residues. CDR1 is LGHNA and CDR2 is YSLEER in the germline V gene. CDR3 region: CASSQDPASGTDTQYF. In DNA form, the CDR3 reads TGCGCCAGCAGCCAAGACCCGGCTAGCGGTACAGATACGCAGTATTTT.

The CDR3 loop reads CASSPQGEGHYEQYF. The CDR3 coding sequence is TGTGCCAGCAGTCCACAGGGGGAAGGTCACTACGAGCAGTACTTC. The gene calls are TRBV27 and TRBJ2-7, with 8 bases matching TRBD1. Germline V lookup: CDR1 MNHEY, CDR2 SMNVEV (reference sequence). The CDR3 covers 15 residues. Losses at the gene ends were 5 bases for V and 3 bases for J; bases not matched to a gene: 9.